The 2 T cell receptor beta chains below come from one sample, sequenced in a study of shared T cell receptors in the human thymus. Assay used: immunoSEQ multiplex PCR; TCRdb lists only in-frame clones, some missing. The sample records about 400,000 clones, 85% to 95% being singletons. Sequencing was done on a sample of thymocytes. The receptor set was obtained from a human donor.

The chain couples TRBV4-3 to TRBJ2-1, with TRBD2 matching over 11 bases. Germline CDR1 and CDR2: LGHNA and YSLEER. CDR3 length: 16 residues. V lost 4 bases and J lost 7; bases outside the gene matches: 9. The DNA of the CDR3 is TGCGCCAGCAGCCTTAGCCACTTAGCGGGAGGGAATGAGCAGTTCTTC. Translating it yields CASSLSHLAGGNEQFF.

The gene calls are TRBV14 and TRBJ2-7, with no clear D. CDR3 length: 13 amino acids. Germline V lookup: CDR1 SGHDN, CDR2 FVKESK. The V end was cut by 4 bases, the J end by 2 bases, with 9 bases between. The CDR3 DNA reads as TGTGCCAGCAGCCGAAGGACCCCCTACGAGCAGTACTTC. Amino acid sequence: CASSRRTPYEQYF.